This T cell receptor beta chain was retrieved from a study of shared clonotypes between healthy human individuals. On the study more broadly: Three CD4 naive, three CD4 memory, two CD8 naive and one CD8 memory plate were used per donor.

CD45RO negativity and positive selection for CCR7 defined naive CD8 cells, a population that excluded terminally differentiated effector memory CD45RA+ cells. Donors comprised healthy HIV-negative adults lacking recent acute infections or vaccinations. For this clone: The antigen is undetermined. This same CDR3 is encoded by further DNA sequences in the sample.

Libraries were prepared by immunoSEQ multiplex PCR; TCRdb keeps only in-frame clonotypes and omits some of them. This table has under 850,000 clones, about 91% appearing once. Study findings and constraints: A handful of donors had around 5% of their naive CD4 clonotypes in common.

Losses at the gene ends were 2 bases for V and 2 bases for J; bases not matched to a gene: 1. CDR3 length: 14 residues. Germline-derived CDR1 and CDR2 are SGDLS and YYNGEE. V is TRBV9 and J is TRBJ2-5; 9 nucleotides align to TRBD2. Sequenced sample: naive CD8+ T cells sorted from blood. The clonotype was recovered from a man younger than 40 in good health. The CDR3 DNA reads TGTGCCAGCAGCGTTAGCGGGAGTCAAGAGACCCAGTACTTC. Amino acids: CASSVSGSQETQYF. Variable domain in full (rest from reference TRBV9 and TRBJ2-5): DSGVTQTPKHLITATGQRVTLRCSPRSGDLSVYWYQQSLDQGLQFLIQYYNGEERAKGNILERFSAQQFPDLHSELNLSSLELGDSALYFCASSVSGSQETQYFGPGTRLLVL.